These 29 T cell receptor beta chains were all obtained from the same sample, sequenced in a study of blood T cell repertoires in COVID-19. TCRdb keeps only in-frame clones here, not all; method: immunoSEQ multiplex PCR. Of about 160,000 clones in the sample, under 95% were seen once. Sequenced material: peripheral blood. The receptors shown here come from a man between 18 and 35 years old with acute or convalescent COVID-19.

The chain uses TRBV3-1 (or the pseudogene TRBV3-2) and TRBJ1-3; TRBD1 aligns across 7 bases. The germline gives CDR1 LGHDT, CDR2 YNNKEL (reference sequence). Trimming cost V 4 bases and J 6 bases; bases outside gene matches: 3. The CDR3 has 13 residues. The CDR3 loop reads CASSLTGVNTIYF. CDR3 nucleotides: TGTGCCAGCAGCCTCACAGGGGTAAACACCATATATTTT.

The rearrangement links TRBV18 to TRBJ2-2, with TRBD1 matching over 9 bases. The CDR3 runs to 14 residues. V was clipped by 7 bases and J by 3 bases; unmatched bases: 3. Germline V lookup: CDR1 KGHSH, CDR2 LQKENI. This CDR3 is CASWTGADTGELFF. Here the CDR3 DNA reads TGTGCCAGCTGGACAGGGGCGGACACCGGGGAGCTGTTTTTT.

CDR3 sequence reads: CSVYPRTGTYEQYF. CDR3 sequence (DNA): TGCAGCGTTTACCCCCGTACAGGGACCTACGAGCAGTACTTC. This sequence joins TRBV29-1 and TRBJ2-7, with D tentatively TRBD1 (6 bases). Trimming cost V 5 bases and J 2 bases, with 16 bases left between them. Germline V gives CDR1 SQVTM, CDR2 ANQGSEA. The CDR3 has 14 amino acids.

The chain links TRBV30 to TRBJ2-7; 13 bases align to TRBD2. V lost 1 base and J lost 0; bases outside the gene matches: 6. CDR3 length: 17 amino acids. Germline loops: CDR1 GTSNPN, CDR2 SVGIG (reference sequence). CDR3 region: CAWSDGLAGVLSYEQYF. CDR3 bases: TGTGCCTGGAGTGACGGACTAGCGGGAGTCCTCTCCTACGAGCAGTACTTC.

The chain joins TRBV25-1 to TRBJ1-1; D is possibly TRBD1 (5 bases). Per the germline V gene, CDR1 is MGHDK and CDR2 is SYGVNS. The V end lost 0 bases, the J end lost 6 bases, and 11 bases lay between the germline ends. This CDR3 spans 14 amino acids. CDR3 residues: CASSEYGGEAEAFF. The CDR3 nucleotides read TGTGCCAGCAGTGAATATGGGGGGGAGGCTGAAGCTTTCTTT.

This chain's CDR3 is CASSGPQGGYGYTF. The CDR3 DNA sequence: TGTGCCAGCAGCGGACCTCAGGGAGGCTATGGCTACACCTTC. The chain links TRBV7-8 to TRBJ1-2, with a tentative D call TRBD1 (5 bases). The CDR3 runs to 14 residues. V lost 5 bases and J 4 bases, leaving 14 bases between the germline ends. Germline CDR1 reads SGHVS; CDR2 reads FQNEAQ. Together with reference TRBV7-8 and TRBJ1-2, the CDR3 gives the full variable domain: GAGVSQSPRYKVAKRGQDVALRCDPISGHVSLFWYQQALGQGPEFLTYFQNEAQLDKSGLPSDRFFAERPEGSVSTLKIQRTQQEDSAVYLCASSGPQGGYGYTFGSGTRLTVV.

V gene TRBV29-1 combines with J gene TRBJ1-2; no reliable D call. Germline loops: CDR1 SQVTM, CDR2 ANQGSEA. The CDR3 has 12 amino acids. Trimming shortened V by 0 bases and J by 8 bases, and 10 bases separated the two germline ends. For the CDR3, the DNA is TGCAGCGTTGAAGATTTGAGAGCCGGCTACACCTTC. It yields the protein CSVEDLRAGYTF.

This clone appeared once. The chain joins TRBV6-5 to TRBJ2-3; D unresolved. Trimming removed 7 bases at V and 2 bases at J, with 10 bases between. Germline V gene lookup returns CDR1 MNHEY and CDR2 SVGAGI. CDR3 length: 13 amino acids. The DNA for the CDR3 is TGTGCCAGCACCGCGGCAGACACAGATACGCAGTATTTT. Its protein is CASTAADTDTQYF.

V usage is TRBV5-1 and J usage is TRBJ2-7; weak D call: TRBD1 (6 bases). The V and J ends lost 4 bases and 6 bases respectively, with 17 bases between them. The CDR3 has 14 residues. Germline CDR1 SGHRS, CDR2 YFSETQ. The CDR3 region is CASSQPPSGAEQYF. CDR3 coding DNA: TGCGCCAGCAGCCAACCACCCTCAGGGGCCGAGCAGTACTTC. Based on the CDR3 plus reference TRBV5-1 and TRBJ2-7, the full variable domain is KAGVTQTPRYLIKTRGQQVTLSCSPISGHRSVSWYQQTPGQGLQFLFEYFSETQRNKGNFPGRFSGRQFSNSRSEMNVSTLELGDSALYLCASSQPPSGAEQYFGPGTRLTVT.

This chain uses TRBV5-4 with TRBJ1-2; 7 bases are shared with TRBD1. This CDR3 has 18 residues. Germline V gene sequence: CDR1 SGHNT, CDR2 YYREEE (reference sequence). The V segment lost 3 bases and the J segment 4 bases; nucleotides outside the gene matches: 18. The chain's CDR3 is CASSSTGTVSRGIYGYTF. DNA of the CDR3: TGTGCCAGCAGCTCAACCGGGACAGTCTCACGGGGGATCTATGGCTACACCTTC.

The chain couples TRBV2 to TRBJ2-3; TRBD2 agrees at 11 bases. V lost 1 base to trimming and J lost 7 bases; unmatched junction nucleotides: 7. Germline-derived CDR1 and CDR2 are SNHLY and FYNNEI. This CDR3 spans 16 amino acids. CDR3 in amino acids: CASSEVILAGDHTQYF. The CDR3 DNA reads TGTGCCAGCAGTGAAGTTATACTAGCGGGAGATCATACGCAGTATTTT.

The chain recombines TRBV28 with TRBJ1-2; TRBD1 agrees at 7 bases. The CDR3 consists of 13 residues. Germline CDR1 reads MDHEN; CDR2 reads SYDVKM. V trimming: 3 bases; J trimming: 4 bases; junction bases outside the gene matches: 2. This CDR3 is CASSLPGGYGYTF. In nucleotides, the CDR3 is TGTGCCAGCAGTTTGCCAGGGGGCTATGGCTACACCTTC.

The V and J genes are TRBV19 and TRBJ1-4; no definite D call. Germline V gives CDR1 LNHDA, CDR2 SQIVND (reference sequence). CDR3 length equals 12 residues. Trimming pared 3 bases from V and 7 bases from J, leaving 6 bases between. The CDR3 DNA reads TGTGCCAGTAGTATCCGGAGTGAAAAACTGTTTTTT. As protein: CASSIRSEKLFF.

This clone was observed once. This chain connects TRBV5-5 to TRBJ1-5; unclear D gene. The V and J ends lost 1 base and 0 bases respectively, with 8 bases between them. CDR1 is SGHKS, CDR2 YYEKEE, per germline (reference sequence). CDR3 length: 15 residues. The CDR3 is CASSLWTNSNQPQHF. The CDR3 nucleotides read TGTGCCAGCAGCTTGTGGACTAATAGCAATCAGCCCCAGCATTTT.

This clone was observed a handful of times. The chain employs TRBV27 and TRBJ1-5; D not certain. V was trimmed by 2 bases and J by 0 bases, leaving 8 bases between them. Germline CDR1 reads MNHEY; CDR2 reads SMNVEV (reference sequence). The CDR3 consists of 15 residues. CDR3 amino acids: CASSLAGLSNQPQHF. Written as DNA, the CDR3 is TGTGCCAGCAGTTTAGCGGGCCTTAGCAATCAGCCCCAGCATTTT.

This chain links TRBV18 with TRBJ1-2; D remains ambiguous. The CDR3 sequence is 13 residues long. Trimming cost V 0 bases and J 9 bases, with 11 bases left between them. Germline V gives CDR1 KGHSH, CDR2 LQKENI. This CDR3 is CASSPPRVARYTF. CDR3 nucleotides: TGTGCCAGCTCACCACCGAGGGTGGCACGCTACACCTTC.

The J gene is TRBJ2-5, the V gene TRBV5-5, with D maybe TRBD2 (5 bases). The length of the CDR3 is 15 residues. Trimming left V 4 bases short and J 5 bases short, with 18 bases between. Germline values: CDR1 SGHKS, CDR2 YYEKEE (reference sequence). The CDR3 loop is CASSREGSEWETQYF. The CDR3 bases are TGTGCCAGCAGCCGAGAGGGATCGGAGTGGGAGACCCAGTACTTC.

In DNA, the CDR3 is TGTGCCAGCAGCTTGTTAGGTTTCGGGCAAGAGACCCAGTACTTC. Translation gives CASSLLGFGQETQYF. This chain links TRBV5-6 with TRBJ2-5, with D hard to call. The germline V gene encodes CDR1 SGHDT and CDR2 YYEEEE. The CDR3 sequence is 15 residues long. Trimming took off 1 base at V and 2 bases at J, with 12 bases between the two ends.

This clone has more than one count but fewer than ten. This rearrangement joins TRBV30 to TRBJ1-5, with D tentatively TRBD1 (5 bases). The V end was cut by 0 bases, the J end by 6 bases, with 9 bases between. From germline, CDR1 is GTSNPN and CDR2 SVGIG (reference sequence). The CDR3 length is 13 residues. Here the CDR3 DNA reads TGTGCCTGGAGTGTATTAAGGGGTCAGCCCCAGCATTTT. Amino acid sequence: CAWSVLRGQPQHF.

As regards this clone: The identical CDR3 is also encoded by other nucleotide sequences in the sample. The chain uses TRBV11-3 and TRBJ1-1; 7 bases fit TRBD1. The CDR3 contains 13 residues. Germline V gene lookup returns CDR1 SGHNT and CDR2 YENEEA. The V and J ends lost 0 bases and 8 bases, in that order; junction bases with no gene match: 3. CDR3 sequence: CASSLDPGGEAFF. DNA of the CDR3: TGTGCCAGCAGCTTAGATCCAGGGGGGGAAGCTTTCTTT.

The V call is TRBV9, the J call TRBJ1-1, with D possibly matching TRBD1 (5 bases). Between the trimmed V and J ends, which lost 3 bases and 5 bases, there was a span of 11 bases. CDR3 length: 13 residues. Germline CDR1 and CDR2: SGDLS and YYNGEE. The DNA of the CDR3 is TGTGCCAGCAGCGCGGGCAGGGTGACTGAAGCTTTCTTT. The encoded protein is CASSAGRVTEAFF.

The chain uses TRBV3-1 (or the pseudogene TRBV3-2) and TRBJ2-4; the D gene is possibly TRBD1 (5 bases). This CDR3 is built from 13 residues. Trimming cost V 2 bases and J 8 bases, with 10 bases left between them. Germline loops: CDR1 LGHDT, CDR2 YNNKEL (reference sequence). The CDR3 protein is CASSQKGLDIQYF. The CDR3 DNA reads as TGTGCCAGCAGCCAAAAGGGGTTGGACATTCAGTACTTC.

Here the CDR3 reads CASSPGDSNQPQHF. CDR3 DNA sequence: TGCGCCAGCAGCCCGGGGGATAGCAATCAGCCCCAGCATTTT. J is TRBJ1-5 and V is TRBV5-1, with D possibly matching TRBD1 (5 bases). V lost 4 bases and J lost 0, with 8 bases in between. Germline V gene lookup returns CDR1 SGHRS and CDR2 YFSETQ. The CDR3 is 14 amino acids.

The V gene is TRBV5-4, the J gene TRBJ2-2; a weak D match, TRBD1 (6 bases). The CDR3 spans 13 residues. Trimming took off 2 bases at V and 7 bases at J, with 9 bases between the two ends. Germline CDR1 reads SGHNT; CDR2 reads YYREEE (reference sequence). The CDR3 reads CASSLQGNGELFF. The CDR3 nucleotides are TGTGCCAGCAGCTTACAGGGAAACGGGGAGCTGTTTTTT.

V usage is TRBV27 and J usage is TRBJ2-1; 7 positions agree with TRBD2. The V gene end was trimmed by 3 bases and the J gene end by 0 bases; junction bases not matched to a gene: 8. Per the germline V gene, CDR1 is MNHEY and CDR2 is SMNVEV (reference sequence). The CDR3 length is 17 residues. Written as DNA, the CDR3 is TGTGCCAGCAGTTTCCTGACCCGCGGGAGCTCCTACAATGAGCAGTTCTTC. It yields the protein CASSFLTRGSSYNEQFF.

CDR3 sequence reads: CASSPTGMNTEAFF. The CDR3 DNA reads TGTGCCAGCAGCCCGACAGGGATGAACACTGAAGCTTTCTTT. V gene TRBV16 combines with J gene TRBJ1-1; TRBD1 agrees at 7 bases. J gave up 0 bases and V 4 bases, and 2 bases lay outside the gene matches. This CDR3 is 14 amino acids long. In germline, CDR1 is KGHSY, CDR2 FQNENV.

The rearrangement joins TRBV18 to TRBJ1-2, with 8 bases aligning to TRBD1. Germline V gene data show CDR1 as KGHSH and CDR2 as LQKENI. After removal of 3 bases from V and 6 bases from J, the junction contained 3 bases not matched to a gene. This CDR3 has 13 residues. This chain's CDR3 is CASSPTGVDGYTF. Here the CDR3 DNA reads TGTGCCAGCTCACCGACAGGGGTGGATGGCTACACCTTC.

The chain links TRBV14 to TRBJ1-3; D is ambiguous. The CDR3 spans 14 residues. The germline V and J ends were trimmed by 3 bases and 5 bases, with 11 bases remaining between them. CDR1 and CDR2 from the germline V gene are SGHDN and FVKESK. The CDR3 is CASSHRTTRNTIYF. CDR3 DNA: TGTGCCAGCAGCCATCGGACTACCCGAAACACCATATATTTT. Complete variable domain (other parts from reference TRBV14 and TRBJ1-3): EAGVTQFPSHSVIEKGQTVTLRCDPISGHDNLYWYRRVMGKEIKFLLHFVKESKQDESGMPNNRFLAERTGGTYSTLKVQPAELEDSGVYFCASSHRTTRNTIYFGEGSWLTVV.

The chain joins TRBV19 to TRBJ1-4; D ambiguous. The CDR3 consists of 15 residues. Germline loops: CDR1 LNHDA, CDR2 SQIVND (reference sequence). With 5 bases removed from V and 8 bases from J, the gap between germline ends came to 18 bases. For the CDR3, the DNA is TGTGCCAGTAGTTCCCTTGGAGCTTTTAAAGAAAAACTGTTTTTT. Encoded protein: CASSSLGAFKEKLFF.